This section outlines one T cell receptor (beta chain) sequence together with its context. This PCR relied on a set of 60 Vbeta primers and 13 Jbeta primers. Some clones are missing from TCRdb's copy, which holds only in-frame ones; the method was immunoSEQ multiplex PCR. Here the sample spans about 140,000 clones, 78% being singletons. The record originates from a study of cytomegalovirus exposure and HLA in healthy donors. The trim removed 10 bases at V and 3 bases at J, leaving 9 bases unmatched. There are 13 residues in the CDR3. CDR1 MNHNS and CDR2 SASEGT come from the germline V gene. The TCR sequence derives from a male donor in good health and CMV-seronegative. The sample taken for sequencing was PBMCs. The chain links TRBV6-1 to TRBJ2-7, with TRBD2 matching 7 bases. This CDR3 is CATSLAFDYEQYF. In nucleotides, the CDR3 is TGTGCCACCTCACTAGCGTTTGACTACGAGCAGTACTTC.